This TCR beta chain was captured in a study of shared clonotypes between healthy human individuals. Germline CDR1 and CDR2: SGHVS and FQNEAQ. Trimming at V came to 5 bases and at J to 5 bases, leaving 14 bases not matched to a gene. The CDR3 runs 17 residues. Naive-designated CD8 cells lacked CD45RO, were positively enriched for CCR7, and omitted terminally differentiated effector memory CD45RA+ cells. Researchers ran the assay at a deep level. The assay was immunoSEQ multiplex PCR, and TCRdb's table has in-frame clones only and misses some. Among around 620,000 clones listed, approximately 95% were seen once.

The TCR sequence derives from a woman aged 30 to 39 in good health. The material sequenced was naive CD8+ T cells sorted from blood. This chain joins TRBV7-8 and TRBJ1-2; 10 positions match TRBD1. The DNA of the CDR3 is TGTGCCAGCAGCGAAGGGGACAGGGGATTGCTGATATATGGCTACACCTTC. Its protein is CASSEGDRGLLIYGYTF. Combining the CDR3 with reference TRBV7-8 and TRBJ1-2 gives the whole variable domain GAGVSQSPRYKVAKRGQDVALRCDPISGHVSLFWYQQALGQGPEFLTYFQNEAQLDKSGLPSDRFFAERPEGSVSTLKIQRTQQEDSAVYLCASSEGDRGLLIYGYTFGSGTRLTVV.